The 25 T cell receptor beta chains below come from one sample, sequenced in a study of technical replicates of blood from a handful of donors. Clones were read by immunoSEQ multiplex PCR, and TCRdb kept only the in-frame ones, dropping some. This table holds just under 100,000 clones, around 96% found once. Sequencing was performed on T cells isolated from PBMCs. All receptors come from a human donor in good health.

This rearrangement joins TRBV19 to TRBJ1-5; D unresolved. V was pared by 2 bases and J by 5 bases, with 13 bases between. This CDR3 region has 15 residues. The germline V gene encodes CDR1 LNHDA and CDR2 SQIVND (reference sequence). The CDR3 bases are TGTGCCAGTAGTATAACGTACATGCCCCATCAGCCCCAGCATTTT. Translation gives CASSITYMPHQPQHF.

This chain uses TRBV5-1 with TRBJ1-1, with 9 bases fitting TRBD1. J lost 0 bases, V lost 4 bases, and 13 bases had no gene match. From germline, CDR1 is SGHRS and CDR2 YFSETQ. The CDR3 is 18 residues long. The CDR3 region has the DNA TGCGCCAGCAGCCGATCAGGACAGGGGAGAGAGATGAACACTGAAGCTTTCTTT. Residues: CASSRSGQGREMNTEAFF. The complete variable domain, with remaining parts taken from reference TRBV5-1 and TRBJ1-1, reads KAGVTQTPRYLIKTRGQQVTLSCSPISGHRSVSWYQQTPGQGLQFLFEYFSETQRNKGNFPGRFSGRQFSNSRSEMNVSTLELGDSALYLCASSRSGQGREMNTEAFFGQGTRLTVV.

The chain employs TRBV6-5 and TRBJ1-2, with a weak D call TRBD1 (6 bases). The CDR3 runs 14 residues. The V end was cut by 6 bases, the J end by 4 bases, with 15 bases between. Germline assignment: CDR1 MNHEY and CDR2 SVGAGI. CDR3 DNA sequence: TGTGCCAGCAGCACAGGGCAGGACATCTATGGCTACACCTTC. Translating gives CASSTGQDIYGYTF.

V gene TRBV15 combines with J gene TRBJ2-7; D remains unclear. The CDR3 loop spans 13 amino acids. Trimming removed 5 bases at V and 5 bases at J, with 13 bases between. Germline V gene data show CDR1 as LNHNV and CDR2 as YYDKDF (reference sequence). The CDR3 region is CATSSRYQNEQYF. The DNA for the CDR3 is TGTGCCACCAGCTCCAGGTATCAGAACGAGCAGTACTTC.

V is TRBV6-1 and J is TRBJ1-1; TRBD1 might be the D (5 bases). The germline CDR1 and CDR2 sequences are MNHNS and SASEGT. Trimming removed 0 bases at V and 4 bases at J, with 12 bases between. The CDR3 sequence is 15 residues long. CDR3 sequence: CASSEAFPRATEAFF. The CDR3 DNA reads as TGTGCCAGCAGTGAAGCTTTTCCCAGGGCCACTGAAGCTTTCTTT.

The rearrangement joins TRBV6-5 to TRBJ2-7; maybe TRBD2 (6 bases). Trimming removed 7 bases at V and 3 bases at J, with 16 bases between. The CDR3 has 14 amino acids. Germline loops: CDR1 MNHEY, CDR2 SVGAGI. CDR3 DNA: TGTGCCAGCACCACAGGAGGGGTAAACTACGAGCAGTACTTC. Its translation is CASTTGGVNYEQYF.

In DNA form, the CDR3 reads TGTGCCAGCAGCTTACGTGGACTAGCGGGGGGCCGGGATGAGCAGTTCTTC. Its translation is CASSLRGLAGGRDEQFF. V is TRBV7-3 and J is TRBJ2-1, with 14 bases that match TRBD2. The CDR3 extends over 17 amino acids. The trim removed 2 bases at V and 8 bases at J, leaving 8 bases unmatched. Germline CDR1 is SGHTA and CDR2 is FQGTGA.

The chain joins TRBV19 to TRBJ2-1, with a weak D call TRBD2 (5 bases). The CDR3 loop spans 14 amino acids. V lost 7 bases, J lost 2 bases, and 12 bases lay in between. Germline assignment: CDR1 LNHDA and CDR2 SQIVND (reference sequence). The CDR3 loop is CASTPTGTYNEQFF. CDR3 DNA: TGTGCCAGTACCCCGACGGGAACCTACAATGAGCAGTTCTTC.

This chain uses TRBV19 with TRBJ2-3, with D possibly matching TRBD2 (6 bases). V lost 3 bases, J lost 4 bases, and 20 bases lay in between. Germline V CDR1 and CDR2: LNHDA, SQIVND (reference sequence). The CDR3 loop spans 17 amino acids. CDR3 coding DNA: TGTGCCAGTAGTATGGGTTCTGAGGGAGGTCTAGCAGATACGCAGTATTTT. Translation: CASSMGSEGGLADTQYF.

This chain links TRBV7-2 with TRBJ2-5; 7 nucleotides match TRBD1. The CDR3 consists of 15 residues. Germline CDR1 is SGHTA and CDR2 is FQGNSA. V trimming: 5 bases; J trimming: 2 bases; junction bases outside the gene matches: 8. CDR3 nucleotide sequence: TGTGCCAGCAGCCCAGCCCACAGGGGACAAGAGACCCAGTACTTC. Encoded protein: CASSPAHRGQETQYF.

V usage is TRBV5-4 and J usage is TRBJ1-2, with D uncertain. V lost 4 bases to trimming and J lost 2 bases, with 9 bases between them. The CDR3 length is 13 residues. Germline CDR1 SGHNT, CDR2 YYREEE (reference sequence). The CDR3 sequence: CASSTTGNYGYTF. CDR3 in DNA: TGTGCCAGCAGCACAACGGGGAACTATGGCTACACCTTC. The variable domain in full, with the rest retrieved from reference TRBV5-4 and TRBJ1-2, is ETGVTQSPTHLIKTRGQQVTLRCSSQSGHNTVSWYQQALGQGPQFIFQYYREEENGRGNFPPRFSGLQFPNYSSELNVNALELDDSALYLCASSTTGNYGYTFGSGTRLTVV.

This chain joins TRBV2 and TRBJ2-1, with 7 bases lining up with TRBD2. The CDR3 runs to 15 residues. J was trimmed by 2 bases and V by 8 bases; bases with no gene match: 9. Germline CDR1 SNHLY, CDR2 FYNNEI. The CDR3 region has the DNA TGTGCCAGCGGGGAATTAGGGAGGGCCTACAATGAGCAGTTCTTC. It encodes CASGELGRAYNEQFF.

The rearrangement joins TRBV12-5 to TRBJ1-1; 7 nucleotides agree with TRBD1. This CDR3 region has 19 residues. Germline CDR1 LGHNT, CDR2 FRNRAP. V was pared by 3 bases and J by 4 bases, with 20 bases of the junction left unmatched. The CDR3 here is CASGFPRPDRDSLGTEAFF. In DNA form, the CDR3 reads TGTGCTAGTGGTTTCCCGCGTCCCGACAGGGATAGTCTGGGCACTGAAGCTTTCTTT.

V gene TRBV30 combines with J gene TRBJ2-7; D perhaps matches TRBD1 (6 bases). The CDR3 sequence is 12 residues long. Germline CDR1 reads GTSNPN; CDR2 reads SVGIG (reference sequence). Trimming took off 1 base at V and 6 bases at J, with 10 bases between the two ends. The CDR3 loop is CAWSAQGIEQYF. CDR3 sequence (DNA): TGTGCCTGGAGTGCACAGGGCATCGAGCAGTACTTC.

This chain connects TRBV27 to TRBJ1-2, with 10 bases lining up with TRBD1. The germline gives CDR1 MNHEY, CDR2 SMNVEV (reference sequence). V dropped 4 bases and J dropped 4; count of bases not matched to a gene: 12. The CDR3 contains 17 residues. This chain's CDR3 is CASSSMGQGRIGYGYTF. DNA for the CDR3: TGTGCCAGCAGTTCGATGGGACAGGGGCGAATTGGCTATGGCTACACCTTC.

J is TRBJ1-6 and V is TRBV27; tentatively, D is TRBD1 (6 bases). This CDR3 is built from 17 residues. Per the germline V gene, CDR1 is MNHEY and CDR2 is SMNVEV (reference sequence). Trimming removed 3 bases at V and 6 bases at J, with 18 bases between. CDR3 nucleotide sequence: TGTGCCAGCAGTTTTGAGCACCCAGGGGTACTTAATTCACCCCTCCACTTT. Amino acid sequence: CASSFEHPGVLNSPLHF.

The V call is TRBV4-2, the J call TRBJ1-1; 9 nucleotides match TRBD1. Looked up from germline, CDR1 is LGHNA and CDR2 is YNFKEQ. The CDR3 has 18 amino acids. Trimming removed 0 bases from V and 5 bases from J; junction bases left unmatched: 13. The CDR3 bases are TGTGCCAGCAGCCAAGATGGGGACAGGGACCTCCAAGTAACTGAAGCTTTCTTT. Translated, it gives CASSQDGDRDLQVTEAFF.

This chain joins TRBV6-5 and TRBJ2-2, with TRBD2 matching over 8 bases. J was trimmed by 7 bases and V by 2 bases; bases with no gene match: 9. The germline CDR1 and CDR2 sequences are MNHEY and SVGAGI. The CDR3 is made up of 16 amino acids. The CDR3 sequence: CASSYTMTSEGGELFF. CDR3 nucleotide sequence: TGTGCCAGCAGTTACACCATGACTAGCGAAGGCGGGGAGCTGTTTTTT.

The rearrangement uses TRBV19 and TRBJ1-2; D may be TRBD1 (5 bases). Germline values: CDR1 LNHDA, CDR2 SQIVND (reference sequence). V lost 6 bases and J lost 3, with 11 bases in between. The CDR3 runs 13 residues. CDR3 amino acids: CASSRGTDYGYTF. DNA of the CDR3: TGTGCCAGTAGCCGAGGGACTGACTATGGCTACACCTTC.

The gene calls are TRBV27 and TRBJ2-7; 10 bases agree with TRBD2. The CDR3 is 14 amino acids. Germline V CDR1 and CDR2: MNHEY, SMNVEV (reference sequence). The V and J ends lost 2 bases and 6 bases, in that order; junction bases with no gene match: 4. CDR3 DNA: TGTGCCAGCAGTTTAAGCGGGAGGGCCTTCGAGCAGTACTTC. Amino acid sequence: CASSLSGRAFEQYF.

The CDR3 is CAWSIGQGWNEQFF. CDR3 bases: TGTGCCTGGAGTATCGGACAGGGTTGGAATGAGCAGTTCTTC. The chain couples TRBV30 to TRBJ2-1, with 8 bases identical to TRBD1. CDR3 length: 14 amino acids. J was trimmed by 7 bases and V by 2 bases; bases with no gene match: 7. CDR1 is GTSNPN and CDR2 is SVGIG in the germline V gene (reference sequence).

V gene TRBV28 combines with J gene TRBJ1-4; the match to TRBD1 covers 11 bases. This CDR3 has 13 residues. In germline, CDR1 is MDHEN, CDR2 SYDVKM. V was pared by 10 bases and J by 6 bases, with 4 bases of the junction left unmatched. The DNA of the CDR3 is TGTGCCATTCCGGGACAGGGGGATGAAAAACTGTTTTTT. Its translation is CAIPGQGDEKLFF.

The chain recombines TRBV5-4 with TRBJ1-2, with D possibly TRBD1 on 5 matching bases. V lost 1 base to trimming and J lost 8 bases, with 18 bases between them. There are 15 residues in the CDR3. The germline gives CDR1 SGHNT, CDR2 YYREEE (reference sequence). The CDR3 loop is CASSLSFGGMEGYTF. The DNA of the CDR3 is TGTGCCAGCAGCTTGTCGTTCGGGGGTATGGAGGGCTACACCTTC.

This clone has only one observation. The chain has TRBV2 and TRBJ1-3; D uncertain. The CDR3 contains 12 residues. V was trimmed by 3 bases and J by 4 bases, leaving 4 bases between them. Per germline, CDR1 SNHLY and CDR2 FYNNEI. The CDR3 region is CASSDGGNTIYF. For the CDR3, the DNA is TGTGCCAGCAGTGATGGCGGAAACACCATATATTTT.

The chain joins TRBV27 to TRBJ2-7, with TRBD2 matching over 12 bases. The CDR3 runs to 20 residues. Looked up from germline, CDR1 is MNHEY and CDR2 is SMNVEV (reference sequence). V shed 0 bases, J shed 4 bases, and the junction held 16 bases outside the gene matches. The CDR3 spells CASSLSFGLAGFLEGYEQYF. DNA of the CDR3: TGTGCCAGCAGTTTATCCTTTGGACTAGCGGGATTCTTGGAAGGATACGAGCAGTACTTC.